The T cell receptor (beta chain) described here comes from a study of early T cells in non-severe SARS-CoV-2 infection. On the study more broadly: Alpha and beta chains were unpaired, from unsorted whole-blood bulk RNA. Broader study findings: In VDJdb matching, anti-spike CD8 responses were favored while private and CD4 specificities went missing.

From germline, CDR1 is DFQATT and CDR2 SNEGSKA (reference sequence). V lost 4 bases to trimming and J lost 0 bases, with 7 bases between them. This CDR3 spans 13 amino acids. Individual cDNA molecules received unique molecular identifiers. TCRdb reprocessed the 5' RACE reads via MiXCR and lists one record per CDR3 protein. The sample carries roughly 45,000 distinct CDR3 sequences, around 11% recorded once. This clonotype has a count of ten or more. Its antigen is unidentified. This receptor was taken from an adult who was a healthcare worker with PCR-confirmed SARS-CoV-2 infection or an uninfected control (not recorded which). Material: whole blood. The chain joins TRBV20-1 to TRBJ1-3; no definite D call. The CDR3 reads CSATGLSGNTIYF. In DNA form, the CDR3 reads TGCAGTGCTACAGGACTCTCTGGAAACACCATATATTTT.